This paragraph reports one T cell receptor beta chain. The antigen remains undetermined. The CDR3 has 14 residues. V shed 4 bases and J 7 bases; nucleotides not matched to a gene: 10. Germline CDR1 and CDR2: SGHNT and YYREEE (reference sequence). Sequencing used immunoSEQ multiplex PCR; TCRdb keeps in-frame clones, though not all of them. The sample carries some 97,000 clones, approximately 88% recorded once. This record comes from a study of identifying expanded T cells in peripheral blood. Study conclusions and caveats: Approximately 1.1 clones differed between technical replicates, versus about 16 and 19 over time.

Collection occurred without any documented infections or immune events in donors. Sequenced sample: blood. The rearrangement uses TRBV5-4 and TRBJ1-2; 7 bases fit TRBD1. This receptor was obtained from a person between 18 and 75 years old in good health. The CDR3 here is CASSPGGGEFGYTF. The CDR3 DNA sequence: TGTGCCAGCAGCCCCGGAGGGGGCGAGTTTGGCTACACCTTC.